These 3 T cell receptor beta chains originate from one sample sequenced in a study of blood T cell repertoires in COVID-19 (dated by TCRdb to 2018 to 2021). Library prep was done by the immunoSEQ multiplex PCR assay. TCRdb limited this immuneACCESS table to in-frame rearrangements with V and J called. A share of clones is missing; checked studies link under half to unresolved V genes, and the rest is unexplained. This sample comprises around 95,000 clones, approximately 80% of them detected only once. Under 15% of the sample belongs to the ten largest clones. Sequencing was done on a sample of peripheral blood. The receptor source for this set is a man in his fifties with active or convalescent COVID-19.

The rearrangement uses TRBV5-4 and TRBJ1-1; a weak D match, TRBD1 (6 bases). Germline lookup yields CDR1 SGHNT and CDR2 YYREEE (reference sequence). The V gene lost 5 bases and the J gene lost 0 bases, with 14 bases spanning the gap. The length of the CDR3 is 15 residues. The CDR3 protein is CASRGGGTMNTEAFF. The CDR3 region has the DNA TGTGCCAGCAGGGGAGGGGGGACCATGAACACTGAAGCTTTCTTT.

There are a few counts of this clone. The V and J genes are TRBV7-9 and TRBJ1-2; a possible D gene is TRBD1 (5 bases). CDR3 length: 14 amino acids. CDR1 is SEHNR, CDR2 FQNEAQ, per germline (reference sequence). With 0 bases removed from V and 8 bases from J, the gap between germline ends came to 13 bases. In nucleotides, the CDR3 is TGTGCCAGCAGCTTAGCGCTAAGGGGTCACGGCTACACCTTC. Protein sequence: CASSLALRGHGYTF.

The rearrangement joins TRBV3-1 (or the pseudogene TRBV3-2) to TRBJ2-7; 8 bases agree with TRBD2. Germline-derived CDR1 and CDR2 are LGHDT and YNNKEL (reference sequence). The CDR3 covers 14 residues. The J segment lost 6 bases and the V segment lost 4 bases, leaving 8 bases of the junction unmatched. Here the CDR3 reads CASSPRLATGEQYF. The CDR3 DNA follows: TGTGCCAGCAGCCCCCGACTAGCGACAGGCGAGCAGTACTTC.